A selection of T cell receptor beta chains follows, all from one sample in a study of Graves' ophthalmopathy and Graves' hyperthyroidism. Via MiXCR, TCRdb re-called the multiplex PCR reads, giving one row per CDR3 protein. The sample lists about 1.1 million distinct CDR3 sequences, about 35% occurring once. Sample: peripheral blood or thyroid tissue (not recorded which). The receptors stem from an adult man with Graves' hyperthyroidism. CDR3s include the opening cysteine and the closing phenylalanine or tryptophan. A D gene is named only where the DNA matches it firmly. Expanded clones get a size class; other rows say once, few or many, or leave the size out.

>TRBV7-9|NA|TRBJ1-2|NA
TGTGCCAGCAGCTTGGGGGCAGGGGACTCCTTTATCTATGGCTACACCTTC
CASSLGAGDSFIYGYTF
>TRBV4-3|NA|TRBJ1-4|NA
TGCGCCAGCAGCCAAGATTTCGGAAATGAAAAACTGTTTTTT
CASSQDFGNEKLFF
>TRBV19|NA|TRBJ2-7|NA
TGTGCCAGTAGTATAGCGGTGGTCGCGGCTGAAAACTCCTACGAGCAGTACTTC
CASSIAVVAAENSYEQYF
>TRBV3-1|NA|TRBJ1-2|few
TGTGCCAGCAGCCTAGGGCCCGTAGACCAGACTGGAAATGGCTACACCTTC
CASSLGPVDQTGNGYTF
>TRBV29-1|NA|TRBJ2-7|NA
TGCAGCGTTGATACTAGTGGGAATTACGAGCGGTACTTC
CSVDTSGNYERYF
>TRBV10-2|TRBD1|TRBJ1-6|NA
TGCGCCAGCAGTGAGGAGGGGGCAGGGGGTACCGATTCACCCCTCCACTTT
CASSEEGAGGTDSPLHF
>TRBV20-1|NA|TRBJ1-1|many
TGCAGTGCAAAGAGGGGCACTGAAGCTTTCTTT
CSAKRGTEAFF
>TRBV7-2|NA|TRBJ2-5|once
TGTGCCAGCAGCTTAAGCCGTGGAGGCCAAGAGACCCAGTACTTC
CASSLSRGGQETQYF
>TRBV10-3|NA|TRBJ1-2|NA
TGTGCCAGCATCGGGTTTACTGATGGCTACACCTTC
CASIGFTDGYTF
>TRBV12-3/TRBV12-4|NA|TRBJ2-7|few
TGTGCCAGCAGTTTATGGTTAGCGGAAATCGGGGGTGGCGAGCAGTACTTC
CASSLWLAEIGGGEQYF
>TRBV5-1|NA|TRBJ1-1|many
TGCGCCAGCAGCTTGTCGTCTTCGGGCAGGACGAACACTGAAGCTTTCTTT
CASSLSSSGRTNTEAFF
>TRBV7-9|TRBD2|TRBJ2-5|many
TGTGCCAGCAGCTCCCGACTAGCTCCAGTGGGGGAGACCCAGTACTTC
CASSSRLAPVGETQYF
>TRBV6-2/TRBV6-3|TRBD1|TRBJ1-5|few
TGTGCCAGCAGTTACCGACAGGGGACTCAGCCCCAGCATTTT
CASSYRQGTQPQHF
>TRBV7-2|NA|TRBJ1-2|NA
TGTGCCAGCAGCTTAGATCCGGCGGGTTACTATGGCTACACCTTC
CASSLDPAGYYGYTF
>TRBV25-1|NA|TRBJ2-5|NA
TGTGCCAGCGCCGGAGGTGCTGAGACCCAGTACTTC
CASAGGAETQYF
>TRBV5-1|TRBD1|TRBJ1-2|NA
TGCGCCAGCAGCGTCGGGACAGGGACCTCTGATGGCTACACCTTC
CASSVGTGTSDGYTF
>TRBV18|NA|TRBJ2-7|NA
TGTGCCAGCTCACCAGGCAGCCTCCGTTACGAGCAGTACTTC
CASSPGSLRYEQYF
>TRBV2|NA|TRBJ1-5|NA
TGTGCCAGCAGAGTAGCAGGGGCGGGTCAGCCCCAGCATTTT
CASRVAGAGQPQHF
>TRBV24-1|TRBD1|TRBJ1-2|NA
TGTGCCACCAGTGGAACAGGGGTCGGCTACACCTTC
CATSGTGVGYTF
>TRBV2|NA|TRBJ2-5|many
TGTGCCAGCATTAAGGCTACAGCTCAAGAGACCCAGTACTTC
CASIKATAQETQYF
>TRBV6-5|NA|TRBJ1-3|NA
TGTGCCAGCAGACCATGGGCAGGGGCCAACTCTGGAAACACCATATATTTT
CASRPWAGANSGNTIYF
>TRBV7-8|NA|TRBJ2-7|many
TGTGCCAGCAGCTCCACAGGGTCGAGGGTTGCCTACGAGCAGTACTTC
CASSSTGSRVAYEQYF
>TRBV11-2|NA|TRBJ1-4|NA
TGTGCCAGCAGCTCCTTCAACAGGAGAGTAGAAGAAAAACTGTTTTTT
CASSSFNRRVEEKLFF
>TRBV10-3|TRBD1|TRBJ1-3|few
TGTGCCATCAGTGAAACAGGGGGTACTGGAAACACCATATATTTT
CAISETGGTGNTIYF
>TRBV11-2|TRBD2|TRBJ2-5|NA
TGTGCCAGCAGCTTAGGGACTAGCGGGGTTGGGACCCAGTACTTC
CASSLGTSGVGTQYF
>TRBV7-9|NA|TRBJ2-7|few
TGTGCCAGCAGCTCCCGGGGCCCCGACGAGCAGTACTTC
CASSSRGPDEQYF
>TRBV7-2|NA|TRBJ1-6|NA
TGTGCCAGCAGCTTAGCGGGCCTACAGGGTGGCAATTCACCCCTCCACTTT
CASSLAGLQGGNSPLHF
>TRBV6-5|NA|TRBJ2-5|few
TGTGCCAGCGTCAAAGGAGGGATGGAGACCCAGTACTTC
CASVKGGMETQYF
>TRBV12-3/TRBV12-4|NA|TRBJ1-2|NA
TGTGCCAGCAGGCTCGGGACAACGGGGCTCGATGGCTACACCTTC
CASRLGTTGLDGYTF
>TRBV20-1|NA|TRBJ2-7|NA
TGCAGTGCTAGATGGCCCAGAGGCTCCTACGAGCAGTACTTC
CSARWPRGSYEQYF
>TRBV10-3|TRBD2|TRBJ2-7|NA
TGTGCCATCAGTGGGGAGGGGACTAGCGGAACCTACGAGCAGTACTTC
CAISGEGTSGTYEQYF
>TRBV4-3|TRBD2|TRBJ2-5|NA
TGCGCCAGCAGCCAAGGAGGGACTAGCGGGGAACAAGAGACCCAGTACTTC
CASSQGGTSGEQETQYF
>TRBV24-1|TRBD1|TRBJ2-7|once
TGTGCCACCAGTGAGACCGGGACAGGGATCCACGAGCAGTACTTC
CATSETGTGIHEQYF
>TRBV6-5|NA|TRBJ1-2|NA
TGTGCCATCAGTGAGCCCGGGGGCGCGAACTATGGCTACACCTTC
CAISEPGGANYGYTF
>TRBV14|NA|TRBJ1-1|many
TGTGCCAGCAGCCAACGGGCGAACACTGAAGCTTTCTTT
CASSQRANTEAFF
>TRBV12-3/TRBV12-4|NA|TRBJ1-5|NA
TGTGCCAGCACCATAAACAATCAGCCCCAGCATTTT
CASTINNQPQHF
>TRBV6-1|NA|TRBJ1-2|many
TGTGCCAGCAGCCAACAGGGATACTATGGCTACACCTTC
CASSQQGYYGYTF
>TRBV2|NA|TRBJ1-1|many
TGTGCCAGCAGTCTTGGTGAAGCTTTCTTT
CASSLGEAFF
>TRBV19|TRBD2|TRBJ2-5|NA
TGTGCCAGTAGTCCTGGACTAGCGGGGACCCAAGAGACCCAGTACTTC
CASSPGLAGTQETQYF
>TRBV29-1|TRBD1|TRBJ1-4|many
TGCAGCGTCCAGGGGGTAAATGAAAAACTGTTTTTT
CSVQGVNEKLFF
>TRBV5-6|NA|TRBJ2-2|NA
TGTGCCAGCAGCTTGGTCAAAGGGGCGAACACCGGGGAGCTGTTTTTT
CASSLVKGANTGELFF
>TRBV7-8|NA|TRBJ1-2|NA
TGTGCCAGCAGCTTAGGAGGCGCAGGCCCCTATGGCTACACCTTC
CASSLGGAGPYGYTF
>TRBV19|TRBD1|TRBJ2-5|NA
TGTGCCAGTAGTATGCGACAGGGAGAAGAGGCCCAGTACTTC
CASSMRQGEEAQYF
>TRBV29-1|NA|TRBJ1-4|NA
TGCAGGGACAGTCGTGAAAAACTGTTTTTT
CRDSREKLFF
>TRBV5-6|TRBD1|TRBJ1-5|NA
TGTGCCAGCAGCTTGGCCCCCGGGACAGACTGCAGTTTT
CASSLAPGTDCSF
>TRBV13|TRBD1|TRBJ2-7|few
TGTGCCAGCAGCTTACAACAGGGGATGGACGAGCAGTACTTC
CASSLQQGMDEQYF
>TRBV10-3|TRBD1|TRBJ2-7|many
TGTGCCATCAGGGAAAGGGGGACAGGCTCCTTTAGTGAGCAGTACTTC
CAIRERGTGSFSEQYF
>TRBV7-9|NA|TRBJ2-5|NA
TGTGCCAGTCAAACGACGGACAGAAAAGCGGAAGAGACCCAGTACTTC
CASQTTDRKAEETQYF
>TRBV10-3|NA|TRBJ1-1|once
TGTGCCATCAGTGATCAGCAGGGGACTGAAGCTTTCTTT
CAISDQQGTEAFF
>TRBV7-8|NA|TRBJ2-2|NA
TGTGCCAGCAGCTTCAAGGGGGGATACGTGGGGGAGCTGTTTTTT
CASSFKGGYVGELFF
>TRBV2|NA|TRBJ1-6|few
TGTGCCAGCAGTTATGGGGACGTTAATTCACCCCTCCACTTT
CASSYGDVNSPLHF